This TCR beta chain was sequenced during a study of blood T cell repertoires in COVID-19. Study at large: Acute and convalescent COVID-19 samples came from the United States, Italy and Spain. PBMCs, B-cell-depleted T cells, or T cells provided the cDNA or gDNA that made up the material.

In the original processing: Reference gene primer amplification gave nucleated cell count estimates. Method: immunoSEQ multiplex PCR; TCRdb's copy keeps in-frame clones and lacks some. V, J and clone size were drawn from that table, and D and trimming were deduced from the DNA. Here the sample spans 200,000 to 300,000 clones, roughly 80% being singletons. The material sequenced was peripheral blood. The origin of this receptor is a woman aged 55-70 years with active or convalescent COVID-19.

CDR3 in amino acids: CAIREGRGTDTQYF. CDR3 coding DNA: TGTGCCATAAGGGAGGGCCGTGGCACAGATACGCAGTATTTT. The V gene is TRBV10-3, the J gene TRBJ2-3; TRBD2 aligns across 7 bases. The CDR3 totals 14 residues. Germline values: CDR1 ENHRY, CDR2 SYGVKD. Trimming at V came to 9 bases and at J to 1 base, leaving 7 bases not matched to a gene.